This T cell receptor beta chain was profiled in a study of spatial heterogeneity in lung cancer. The wider study: As counted in raw reads, each unique TCR and UMI combination appeared more than ten times on average. The study's findings and limits: Ubiquitous expanded tumor TCRs showed up in blood more at resection than follow-up.

A single record per CDR3 protein comes from TCRdb applying MiXCR to the 5' RACE reads. The sample consists of about 22,000 distinct CDR3 sequences, 4.6% of them appearing once. CDR1 SNHLY and CDR2 FYNNEI come from the germline V gene. V shed 9 bases and J 2 bases; nucleotides not matched to a gene: 7. This CDR3 comprises 15 residues. This clonotype was counted only a few times. The target antigen is unknown. Likely a read error: the CDR3 ends without its conserved phenylalanine or tryptophan. Specified time point: sample taken at primary tumor resection. A total of some 70 untreated early-stage non-small cell lung cancer patients served as donors. In each case, whole RNA from tumor, nontumor lung or frozen PBMC was sequenced unsorted.

The sequence was obtained from a male donor with early-stage non-small cell lung cancer. The rearrangement uses TRBV2 and TRBJ2-1; the match to TRBD1 covers 10 bases. Sequenced material: PBMCs, taken at surgery. CDR3 region: CASCEGTGAYNEQFS. The CDR3 region has the DNA TGTGCCAGTTGCGAGGGGACAGGGGCCTACAATGAGCAGTTCTCC.